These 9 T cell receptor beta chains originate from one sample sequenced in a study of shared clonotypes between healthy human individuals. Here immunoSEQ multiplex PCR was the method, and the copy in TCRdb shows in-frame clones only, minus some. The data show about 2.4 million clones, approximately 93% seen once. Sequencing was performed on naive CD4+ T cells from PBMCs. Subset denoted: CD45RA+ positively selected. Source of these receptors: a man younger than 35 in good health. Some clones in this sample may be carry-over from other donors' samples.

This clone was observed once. The CDR3 region is CASSQVLAGGQETQYF. CDR3 DNA sequence: TGTGCCAGCAGCCAAGTTTTAGCGGGAGGGCAAGAGACCCAGTACTTC. This chain joins TRBV14 and TRBJ2-5; 11 positions agree with TRBD2. The ends lost 1 base at V and 2 bases at J; junction bases unmatched: 3. Germline assignment: CDR1 SGHDN and CDR2 FVKESK. CDR3 size: 16 residues.

The CDR3, as DNA: TGTGCCTGGAGTCTAAAGGGACAGGGGAACTACGAGCAGTACTTC. Residues: CAWSLKGQGNYEQYF. The chain joins TRBV30 to TRBJ2-7, with TRBD1 matching 10 bases. Germline CDR1 is GTSNPN and CDR2 is SVGIG (reference sequence). There are 15 residues in the CDR3. Unmatched junction bases numbered 7, after V lost 2 bases and J lost 3 bases.

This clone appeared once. The CDR3 DNA sequence: TGTGCCAGCTCACCGAGGCGGATTGGGGGAGGGCCGGTCTACGAGCAGTACTTC. Its protein product is CASSPRRIGGGPVYEQYF. The V call is TRBV18, the J call TRBJ2-7; 7 positions match TRBD2. J lost 3 bases, V lost 3 bases, and 17 bases had no gene match. CDR1 KGHSH and CDR2 LQKENI come from the germline V gene. The CDR3 has 18 amino acids.

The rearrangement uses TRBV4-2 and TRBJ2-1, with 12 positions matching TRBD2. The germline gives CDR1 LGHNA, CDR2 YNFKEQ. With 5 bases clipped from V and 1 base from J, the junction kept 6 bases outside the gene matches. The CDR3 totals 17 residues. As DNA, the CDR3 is TGTGCCAGCAGCGAGCGGACTAGCGGGAAGTCCTACAATGAGCAGTTCTTC. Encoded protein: CASSERTSGKSYNEQFF.

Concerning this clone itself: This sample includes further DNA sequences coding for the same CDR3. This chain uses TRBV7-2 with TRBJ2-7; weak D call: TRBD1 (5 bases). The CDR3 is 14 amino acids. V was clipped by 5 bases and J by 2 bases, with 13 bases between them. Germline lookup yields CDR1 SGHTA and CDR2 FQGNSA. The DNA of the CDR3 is TGTGCCAGCAGCCCGCGGACACCAACCTACGAGCAGTACTTC. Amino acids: CASSPRTPTYEQYF.

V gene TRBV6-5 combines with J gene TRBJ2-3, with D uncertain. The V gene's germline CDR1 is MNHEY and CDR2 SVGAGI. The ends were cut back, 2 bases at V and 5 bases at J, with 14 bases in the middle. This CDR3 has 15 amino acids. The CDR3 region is CASSYGASFRDTQYF. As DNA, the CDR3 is TGTGCCAGCAGTTACGGTGCCAGTTTCCGAGATACGCAGTATTTT.

In DNA form, the CDR3 reads TGTGCCCGCCGTGCCCCGGGACTCTATGGCTACACCTTC. Encoded protein: CARRAPGLYGYTF. The chain combines TRBV30 with TRBJ1-2; D possibly corresponds to TRBD1 (5 bases). The CDR3 loop spans 13 amino acids. The V end lost 8 bases, the J end lost 4 bases, and 17 bases lay between the germline ends. Germline CDR1 and CDR2: GTSNPN and SVGIG (reference sequence).

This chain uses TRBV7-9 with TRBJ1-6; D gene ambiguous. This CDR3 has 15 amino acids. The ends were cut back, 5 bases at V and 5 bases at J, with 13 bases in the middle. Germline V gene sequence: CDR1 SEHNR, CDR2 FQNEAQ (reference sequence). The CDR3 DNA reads TGTGCCAGCAGCACCTGGACCGGAGATAATTCACCCCTCCACTTT. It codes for CASSTWTGDNSPLHF.

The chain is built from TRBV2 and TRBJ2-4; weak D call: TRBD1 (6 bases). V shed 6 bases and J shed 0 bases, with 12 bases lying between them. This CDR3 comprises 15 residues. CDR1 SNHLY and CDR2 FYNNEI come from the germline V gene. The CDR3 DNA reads TGTGCCAGCAGCCGGGACAACCGAGCCAAAAACATTCAGTACTTC. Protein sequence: CASSRDNRAKNIQYF.